This T cell receptor beta chain was captured by sequencing in a study of blood T cells in healthy people across ages. PCR was performed a second time for 7 to 11 cycles using a sample-barcoded 5' primer and a J-beta primer mix. TCRdb ran MiXCR on the 5' RACE reads and lists one entry per CDR3 protein. The sample holds roughly 1.6 million distinct CDR3 sequences; around 35% are singletons and the top ten take 11%. Each sample gave at least 6 million isolated PBMCs. The CDR3 runs 15 residues. Germline CDR1 is MGHRA and CDR2 is YSYEKL. V lost 4 bases and J lost 4, with 17 bases in between. This chain uses TRBV4-1 with TRBJ2-7; the D gene is possibly TRBD1 (7 bases). The sample consisted of blood. This receptor was identified in a young woman in good health. CDR3 sequence: CASSRGFRGVYEQYF. The CDR3 nucleotides are TGCGCCAGCAGCCGGGGGTTCAGGGGGGTTTACGAGCAGTACTTC.